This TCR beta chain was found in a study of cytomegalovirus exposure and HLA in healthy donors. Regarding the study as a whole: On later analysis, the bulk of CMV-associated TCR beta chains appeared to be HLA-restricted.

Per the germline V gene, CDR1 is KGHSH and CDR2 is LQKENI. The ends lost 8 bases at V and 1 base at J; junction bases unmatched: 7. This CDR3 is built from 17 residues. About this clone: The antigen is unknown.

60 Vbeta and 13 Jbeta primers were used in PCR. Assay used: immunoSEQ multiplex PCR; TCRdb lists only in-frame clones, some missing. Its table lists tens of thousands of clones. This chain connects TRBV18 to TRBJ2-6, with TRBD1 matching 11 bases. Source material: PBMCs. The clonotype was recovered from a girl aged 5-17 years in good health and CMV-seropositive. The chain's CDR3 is CASLRTGGVSGANVLTF. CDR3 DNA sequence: TGTGCCAGCCTACGGACAGGGGGCGTTTCTGGGGCCAACGTCCTGACTTTC.